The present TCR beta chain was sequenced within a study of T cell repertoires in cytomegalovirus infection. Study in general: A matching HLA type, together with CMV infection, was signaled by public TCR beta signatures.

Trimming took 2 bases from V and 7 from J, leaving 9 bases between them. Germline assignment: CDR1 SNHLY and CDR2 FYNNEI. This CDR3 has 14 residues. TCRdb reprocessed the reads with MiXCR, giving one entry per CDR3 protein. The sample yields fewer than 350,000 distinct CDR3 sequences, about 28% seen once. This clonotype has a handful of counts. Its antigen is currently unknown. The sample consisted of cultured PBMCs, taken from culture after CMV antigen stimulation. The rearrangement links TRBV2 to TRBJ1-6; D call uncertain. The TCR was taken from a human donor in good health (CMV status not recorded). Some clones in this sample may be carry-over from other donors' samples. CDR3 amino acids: CASSENGVNSPLHF. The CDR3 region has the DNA TGTGCCAGCAGTGAAAACGGGGTAAATTCACCCCTCCACTTT.